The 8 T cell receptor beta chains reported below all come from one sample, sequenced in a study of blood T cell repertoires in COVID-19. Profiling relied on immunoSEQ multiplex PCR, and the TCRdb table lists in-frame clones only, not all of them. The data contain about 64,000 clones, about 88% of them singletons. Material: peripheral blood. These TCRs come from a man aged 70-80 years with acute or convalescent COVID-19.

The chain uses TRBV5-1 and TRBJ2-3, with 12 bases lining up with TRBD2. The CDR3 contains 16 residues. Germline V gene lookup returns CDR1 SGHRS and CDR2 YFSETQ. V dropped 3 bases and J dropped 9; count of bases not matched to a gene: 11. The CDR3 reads CASSSLAGGSGETQYF. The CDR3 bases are TGCGCCAGCAGCTCACTAGCGGGGGGCTCAGGAGAGACGCAGTATTTT.

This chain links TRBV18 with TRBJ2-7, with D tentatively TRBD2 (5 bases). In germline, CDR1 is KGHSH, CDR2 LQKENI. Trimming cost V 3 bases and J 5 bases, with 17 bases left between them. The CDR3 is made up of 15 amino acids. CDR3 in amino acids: CASSPESGRVHEQYF. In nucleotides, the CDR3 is TGTGCCAGCTCACCCGAGTCGGGAAGAGTCCACGAGCAGTACTTC.

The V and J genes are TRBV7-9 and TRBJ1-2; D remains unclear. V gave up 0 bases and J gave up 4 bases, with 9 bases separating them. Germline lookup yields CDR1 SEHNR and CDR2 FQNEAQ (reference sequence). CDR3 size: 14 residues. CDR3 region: CASSLAQISYGYTF. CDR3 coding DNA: TGTGCCAGCAGCTTAGCGCAGATATCCTATGGCTACACCTTC.

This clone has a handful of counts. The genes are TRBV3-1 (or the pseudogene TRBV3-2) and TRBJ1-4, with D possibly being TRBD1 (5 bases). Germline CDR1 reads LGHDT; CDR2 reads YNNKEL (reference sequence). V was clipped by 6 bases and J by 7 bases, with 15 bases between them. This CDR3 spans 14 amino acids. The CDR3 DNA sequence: TGTGCCAGCAGGCCCAGGGTCCAGGGTGAAAAACTGTTTTTT. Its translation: CASRPRVQGEKLFF.

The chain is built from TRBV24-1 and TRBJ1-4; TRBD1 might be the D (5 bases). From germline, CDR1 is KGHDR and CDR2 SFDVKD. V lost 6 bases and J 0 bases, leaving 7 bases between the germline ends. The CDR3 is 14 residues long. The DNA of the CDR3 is TGTGCCACCAGTCAGGGTTCAACTAATGAAAAACTGTTTTTT. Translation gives CATSQGSTNEKLFF.

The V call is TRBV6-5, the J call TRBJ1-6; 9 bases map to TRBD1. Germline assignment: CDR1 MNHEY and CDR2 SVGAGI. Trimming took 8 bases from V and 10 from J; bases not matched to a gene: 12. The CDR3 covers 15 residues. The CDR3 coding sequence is TGTGCCAGCCGAGTCCGGGACAGGGTTGACTCACCCCTCCACTTT. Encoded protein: CASRVRDRVDSPLHF.

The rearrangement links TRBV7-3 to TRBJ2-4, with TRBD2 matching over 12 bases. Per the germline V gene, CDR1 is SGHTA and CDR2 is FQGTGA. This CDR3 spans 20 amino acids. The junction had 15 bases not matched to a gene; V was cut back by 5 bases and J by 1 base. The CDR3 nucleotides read TGTGCCAGCAGCCGTCAATCCCCTAGCGGGGGGGCTTTCGCCAAAAACATTCAGTACTTC. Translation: CASSRQSPSGGAFAKNIQYF.

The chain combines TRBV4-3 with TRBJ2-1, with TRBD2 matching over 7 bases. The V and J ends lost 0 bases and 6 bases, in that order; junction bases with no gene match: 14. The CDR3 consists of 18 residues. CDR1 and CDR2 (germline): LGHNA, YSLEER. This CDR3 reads CASSQERGGRSGGNEQFF. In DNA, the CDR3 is TGCGCCAGCAGCCAAGAAAGAGGCGGCAGGTCGGGGGGCAATGAGCAGTTCTTC.